The 11 T cell receptor beta chains presented below share a single source sample, sequenced in a study of identical twins. TCRdb used MiXCR to reprocess the 5' RACE reads, holding one entry per CDR3 protein. The repertoire holds 650,000 to 800,000 distinct CDR3 sequences, with 8.6% as singletons. These same data were also listed under a study on yellow fever vaccine responses in identical twins.

Sequencing was done on a sample of PBMCs. These receptors were collected from a young woman in good health.

This clonotype appeared a few times. This chain connects TRBV27 to TRBJ2-3; no reliable D call. Between the trimmed V and J ends, which lost 3 bases and 0 bases, there was a span of 7 bases. Germline assignment: CDR1 MNHEY and CDR2 SMNVEV (reference sequence). This CDR3 contains 14 residues. CDR3 DNA sequence: TGTGCCAGCAGTTTCCCCGTGAGCACAGATACGCAGTATTTT. This gives the protein CASSFPVSTDTQYF.

The rearrangement uses TRBV6-2 or TRBV6-3 and TRBJ2-7, with 10 bases identical to TRBD2. This CDR3 is 16 amino acids long. With V trimmed by 6 bases and J by 5 bases, 13 bases remained unmatched. Germline CDR1 reads MNHEY; CDR2 reads SVGEGT. CDR3 protein: CASSPPSVAGGHEQYF. The CDR3 region has the DNA TGTGCCAGCAGCCCACCGTCAGTAGCGGGAGGCCACGAGCAGTACTTC.

This clonotype has at least ten counts. The rearrangement uses TRBV16 and TRBJ2-3; 8 nucleotides line up with TRBD2. Germline values: CDR1 KGHSY, CDR2 FQNENV. The CDR3 sequence is 15 residues long. The V segment lost 6 bases and the J segment 3 bases; nucleotides outside the gene matches: 8. The CDR3 loop reads CASRTHSGKTDTQYF. The CDR3 DNA sequence: TGTGCCAGCAGAACTCATAGCGGGAAGACAGATACGCAGTATTTT.

This clonotype was observed at least ten times. CDR3: CAISESAAIGEKLFF. The DNA of the CDR3 is TGTGCCATCAGTGAGTCGGCCGCGATTGGGGAAAAACTGTTTTTT. This chain joins TRBV10-3 and TRBJ1-4; D gene uncertain. The CDR3 extends over 15 amino acids. V was pared by 0 bases and J by 8 bases, with 13 bases between. Germline CDR1 is ENHRY and CDR2 is SYGVKD.

V gene TRBV29-1 combines with J gene TRBJ2-7; 7 bases are a match to TRBD1. The CDR3 spans 12 residues. Losses at the gene ends were 0 bases for V and 6 bases for J; bases not matched to a gene: 2. CDR1 SQVTM and CDR2 ANQGSEA come from the germline V gene. The CDR3 here is CSVEDPGGEQYF. CDR3 DNA sequence: TGCAGCGTTGAAGATCCAGGGGGCGAGCAGTACTTC.

This clonotype was counted a few times. The chain is built from TRBV20-1 and TRBJ2-7; TRBD1 agrees at 9 bases. Germline V gene lookup returns CDR1 DFQATT and CDR2 SNEGSKA (reference sequence). Trimming removed 1 base from V and 3 bases from J; junction bases left unmatched: 7. This CDR3 spans 15 amino acids. In DNA form, the CDR3 reads TGCAGTGCTAGAGGGACAGGGGAGGCTCACTACGAGCAGTACTTC. This gives the protein CSARGTGEAHYEQYF.

The J gene is TRBJ2-2, the V gene TRBV29-1; the D is unclear. The ends were cut back, 4 bases at V and 3 bases at J, with 12 bases in the middle. The CDR3 is 14 amino acids. Per germline, CDR1 SQVTM and CDR2 ANQGSEA. The DNA for the CDR3 is TGCAGCGTTGCCAGGCAACAATACACCGGGGAGCTGTTTTTT. Its protein is CSVARQQYTGELFF.

A note on this clonotype: One end of the junction fails to match germline, which may point to a read error. The chain combines TRBV7-7 with TRBJ2-7; D is unresolved. CDR1 and CDR2 from the germline V gene are SSHAT and FNYEAQ (reference sequence). The CDR3 totals 14 residues. The CDR3 spells CASSPDAATYEQYF. CDR3 DNA: TGTGCTAGCAGCCCTGACGCAGCTACCTACGAGCAGTACTTC.

The rearrangement uses TRBV6-6 and TRBJ2-1; no clear D. The CDR3 has 12 residues. The germline CDR1 and CDR2 sequences are MNHNY and SVGAGI (reference sequence). Trimming cost V 7 bases and J 9 bases, with 13 bases left between them. The CDR3 sequence is CASMEGPGEQFF. The CDR3 nucleotides are TGTGCCAGCATGGAAGGGCCAGGTGAGCAGTTCTTC.

The chain is built from TRBV2 and TRBJ1-6; D perhaps matches TRBD1 (5 bases). Germline CDR1 SNHLY, CDR2 FYNNEI. The CDR3 runs 12 residues. Between the trimmed V and J ends, which lost 5 bases and 9 bases, there was a span of 8 bases. The CDR3 is CASSRTLSPLHF. The CDR3 DNA reads as TGTGCCAGCAGTCGGACACTTTCACCCCTCCACTTT.

V and J are TRBV20-1 and TRBJ1-6; 8 nucleotides match TRBD1. CDR1 is DFQATT, CDR2 SNEGSKA, per germline (reference sequence). The CDR3 is 16 amino acids. Trimming removed 0 bases from V and 9 bases from J; junction bases left unmatched: 10. CDR3 amino acids: CSAREGGRGLASPLHF. Here the CDR3 DNA reads TGCAGTGCTAGAGAGGGGGGCAGGGGGCTGGCTTCACCCCTCCACTTT.